One T cell receptor beta chain is described in this entry. Pregnant or lactating patients were excluded, as were those with uncontrolled infection or other autoimmune disease. The data originate from a study of T cells in Graves' hyperthyroidism and ophthalmopathy. RNA transcripts were the template for amplifying TCR beta CDR3 regions. With the HTBI primer set, the TCR CDR3 went through a first round of RT-PCR. TCRdb processed the multiplex PCR reads anew with MiXCR; each CDR3 protein has one entry. Of approximately 220,000 distinct CDR3 sequences in the sample, around 19% were seen once. V lost 0 bases to trimming and J lost 11 bases, with 20 bases between them. The CDR3 contains 16 residues. CDR1 and CDR2 from the germline V gene are LNHNV and YYDKDF (reference sequence).

Sample: blood. The receptor was isolated from a man aged 40-55 years with Graves' hyperthyroidism. This chain links TRBV15 with TRBJ2-1; maybe TRBD2 (5 bases). In DNA, the CDR3 is TGTGCCACCAGCAGAGATATCGGACTGGGGATGGGGAAGCAGTTCTTC. Translated: CATSRDIGLGMGKQFF.